Below, 24 T cell receptor beta chains from the same sample are listed, as sequenced in a study of beta chain features in type 1 diabetes. The investigators reverse transcribed all of the isolated RNA, so they sequenced expressed TCRB transcripts. Using immunoSEQ multiplex PCR, the repertoire was profiled, and TCRdb retains in-frame clones only, with some absent. The repertoire holds about 320,000 clones, with 12% to 15% as singletons. The specimen was central memory CD4+ T cells from blood. All receptors derive from a man aged 25 to 40 in good health.

This clone was seen many times. This chain links TRBV6-1 with TRBJ2-1, with TRBD2 matching over 10 bases. J lost 7 bases, V lost 8 bases, and 5 bases had no gene match. This CDR3 has 13 amino acids. Germline assignment: CDR1 MNHNS and CDR2 SASEGT. CDR3 in DNA: TGTGCCAGCCTAGCGGGAGAATCAAATGAGCAGTTCTTC. Amino acid sequence: CASLAGESNEQFF.

The V call is TRBV4-3, the J call TRBJ1-2, with D perhaps TRBD1 (6 bases). V gave up 4 bases and J gave up 0 bases, with 9 bases separating them. The CDR3 is 14 amino acids. Germline V CDR1 and CDR2: LGHNA, YSLEER. This CDR3 reads CASSPGTTNYGYTF. The CDR3 DNA reads as TGCGCCAGCAGCCCCGGGACAACTAACTATGGCTACACCTTC.

The rearrangement joins TRBV5-1 to TRBJ1-2, with a tentative D call TRBD1 (5 bases). V gave up 4 bases and J gave up 7 bases, with 14 bases separating them. Germline-derived CDR1 and CDR2 are SGHRS and YFSETQ. The CDR3 has 13 residues. CDR3 DNA sequence: TGCGCCAGCAGCGTGGGGACTTCTGGTGGCTACACCTTC. It is translated as CASSVGTSGGYTF.

This clone was counted only a few times. The V and J genes are TRBV5-4 and TRBJ2-3; D unclear. V gave up 4 bases and J gave up 4 bases, with 7 bases separating them. Per germline, CDR1 SGHNT and CDR2 YYREEE (reference sequence). This CDR3 is built from 12 residues. CDR3 sequence (DNA): TGTGCCAGCAGCGCCATGCCAGATACGCAGTATTTT. Amino acid sequence: CASSAMPDTQYF.

With respect to this clone: At one of its ends the junction is not consistent with the germline gene, which may arise from a read error. The chain links TRBV27 to TRBJ1-1, with D hard to call. CDR1 and CDR2 (germline): MNHEY, SMNVEV (reference sequence). The CDR3 totals 9 residues. The CDR3 nucleotides read TGTGCCAGCAGTTCGACCGGGATCTTT. Translation: CASSSTGIF.

This rearrangement joins TRBV7-8 to TRBJ1-1; D call uncertain. The CDR3 totals 14 residues. Germline V lookup: CDR1 SGHVS, CDR2 FQNEAQ. The V gene lost 3 bases and the J gene lost 1 base, with 9 bases spanning the gap. This CDR3 reads CASSLGKGNTEAFF. The DNA of the CDR3 is TGTGCCAGCAGCTTGGGAAAGGGGAACACTGAAGCTTTCTTT.

This clone was picked up a small number of times. This chain links TRBV7-2 with TRBJ1-2, with TRBD1 identical over 8 bases. The germline CDR1 and CDR2 sequences are SGHTA and FQGNSA. Unmatched junction bases numbered 9, after V lost 10 bases and J lost 5 bases. This CDR3 has 13 residues. The CDR3 DNA sequence: TGTGCCACCGAATTAACAGGGGGATATGGCTACACCTTC. Residues: CATELTGGYGYTF.

This clone occurred a few times. The rearrangement links TRBV21-1 to TRBJ2-2; the table's TRBD2 call for D was not verified on the DNA. TRBV21-1 is a pseudogene locus. The CDR3 contains 18 residues. The CDR3 coding sequence is TGTGCCAGCAGCAATTCCAGCCCCGGGGAGGAGAACACCGGGGAGCTGTTTTTT. Protein sequence: CASSNSSPGEENTGELFF.

The table lists this clone with a few counts. This sequence joins TRBV5-1 and TRBJ2-2; D perhaps matches TRBD2 (7 bases). Germline V CDR1 and CDR2: SGHRS, YFSETQ. CDR3 length: 15 residues. Trimming shortened V by 0 bases and J by 4 bases, and 10 bases separated the two germline ends. CDR3 in amino acids: CASSLGGGSTGELFF. CDR3 in DNA: TGCGCCAGCAGCTTGGGCGGGGGCTCCACCGGGGAGCTGTTTTTT.

This clone was seen a handful of times. V gene TRBV4-1 combines with J gene TRBJ2-5; no definite D call. Trimming cost V 0 bases and J 0 bases, with 8 bases left between them. The germline V gene encodes CDR1 MGHRA and CDR2 YSYEKL. This CDR3 is 15 amino acids long. The CDR3 DNA sequence: TGCGCCAGCAGCCAAGATCCCAGAAACCAAGAGACCCAGTACTTC. Translated, it gives CASSQDPRNQETQYF.

The chain carries TRBV7-8 and TRBJ1-5; TRBD1 matches at 8 bases. Losses at the gene ends were 5 bases for V and 7 bases for J; bases not matched to a gene: 10. The CDR3 runs 15 residues. The V gene's germline CDR1 is SGHVS and CDR2 FQNEAQ. Here the CDR3 DNA reads TGTGCCAGCAGCATTCAGGCAGGGGGCGGACAGCCCCAGCATTTT. It yields the protein CASSIQAGGGQPQHF.

V gene TRBV19 combines with J gene TRBJ2-1, with TRBD2 as a possible D gene (5 bases). Trimming removed 3 bases from V and 7 bases from J, with 10 bases in between. CDR3 size: 13 residues. Germline lookup yields CDR1 LNHDA and CDR2 SQIVND (reference sequence). The CDR3 DNA reads as TGTGCCAGTAGTATTAACCGGAGGAATGAGCAGTTCTTC. The encoded protein is CASSINRRNEQFF. Drawing the rest from reference TRBV19 and TRBJ2-1, the complete variable domain is DGGITQSPKYLFRKEGQNVTLSCEQNLNHDAMYWYRQDPGQGLRLIYYSQIVNDFQKGDIAEGYSVSREKKESFPLTVTSAQKNPTAFYLCASSINRRNEQFFGPGTRLTVL.

The sample holds many counts of this clone. The CDR3 loop is CASRGPMSGTEAFF. The CDR3 bases are TGTGCCAGCAGGGGACCGATGTCTGGGACTGAAGCTTTCTTT. The chain couples TRBV28 to TRBJ1-1; D might be TRBD1 (5 bases). CDR3 size: 14 residues. Germline V gene sequence: CDR1 MDHEN, CDR2 SYDVKM. V lost 6 bases and J lost 5, with 16 bases in between.

The CDR3 DNA follows: TGTGCCAGCAGCTTAACGGGAGGAGGTGAGCAGTACGTC. Translation gives CASSLTGGGEQYV. The rearrangement joins TRBV7-2 to TRBJ2-7; 7 bases line up with TRBD2. V was pared by 2 bases and J by 7 bases, with 5 bases of the junction left unmatched. The length of the CDR3 is 13 residues. Germline V gene lookup returns CDR1 SGHTA and CDR2 FQGNSA.

This clone was seen only a few times. The J gene is TRBJ1-4, the V gene TRBV5-4; 9 nucleotides agree with TRBD1. CDR1 is SGHNT and CDR2 is YYREEE in the germline V gene (reference sequence). The CDR3 totals 15 residues. Trimming removed 4 bases from V and 5 bases from J; junction bases left unmatched: 6. The CDR3 here is CASSQYGTGNEKLFF. CDR3 sequence (DNA): TGTGCCAGCAGCCAATACGGGACAGGGAATGAAAAACTGTTTTTT.

This clone turned up a few times. The chain recombines TRBV5-4 with TRBJ2-3; the D is unclear. The germline gives CDR1 SGHNT, CDR2 YYREEE (reference sequence). Trimming removed 2 bases from V and 1 base from J, with 11 bases in between. The CDR3 spans 15 residues. The CDR3 region is CASSLGGSRTDTQYF. As DNA, the CDR3 is TGTGCCAGCAGCTTAGGTGGTAGCCGCACAGATACGCAGTATTTT.

The genes are TRBV6-6 and TRBJ2-7, with D unclear. V lost 5 bases, J lost 7 bases, and 9 bases lay in between. The CDR3 spans 11 residues. Germline assignment: CDR1 MNHNY and CDR2 SVGAGI (reference sequence). The CDR3 nucleotides are TGTGCCAGCAGTACCCGTGTGGAGCAGTACTTC. Amino acid sequence: CASSTRVEQYF.

The rearrangement joins TRBV5-4 to TRBJ2-2; the D gene is possibly TRBD2 (5 bases). The CDR3 sequence is 13 residues long. Trimming shortened V by 4 bases and J by 7 bases, and 11 bases separated the two germline ends. Germline assignment: CDR1 SGHNT and CDR2 YYREEE (reference sequence). Written as DNA, the CDR3 is TGTGCCAGCAGCATACCGGCGGGCGGGGAGCTGTTTTTT. Protein: CASSIPAGGELFF.

J is TRBJ2-5 and V is TRBV7-2, with TRBD2 identical over 9 bases. V was pared by 5 bases and J by 2 bases, with 12 bases of the junction left unmatched. Germline assignment: CDR1 SGHTA and CDR2 FQGNSA. The CDR3 covers 17 residues. CDR3 sequence reads: CASSLTPSGVGQETQYF. CDR3 DNA sequence: TGTGCCAGCAGCCTGACGCCTAGCGGGGTTGGACAAGAGACCCAGTACTTC.

This clone has a handful of counts. The CDR3 DNA is TGTGCCAGCAGTCAAAACCGGGACAACAATGGCTACACCTTC. Amino acid sequence: CASSQNRDNNGYTF. The V gene is TRBV6-6, the J gene TRBJ1-2; D is possibly TRBD1 (6 bases). CDR1 MNHNY and CDR2 SVGAGI come from the germline V gene (reference sequence). The CDR3 has 14 residues. V was shortened by 5 bases and J by 6 bases, with 16 bases between the two germline ends.

V and J are TRBV11-2 and TRBJ2-1, with 8 bases that match TRBD1. V lost 4 bases and J lost 5; bases outside the gene matches: 7. CDR1 SGHAT and CDR2 FQNNGV come from the germline V gene. The CDR3 has 15 residues. The CDR3 nucleotides read TGTGCCAGCAGCTCCCAGTGGACAGGGAACAATGAGCAGTTCTTC. It encodes CASSSQWTGNNEQFF.

In this sample, this clone turned up many times. The V call is TRBV7-2, the J call TRBJ2-1; 9 bases agree with TRBD2. The CDR3 has 15 amino acids. V shed 4 bases, J shed 9 bases, and the junction held 10 bases outside the gene matches. Germline CDR1 SGHTA, CDR2 FQGNSA. CDR3 residues: CASSSGLAGFGEQFF. As DNA, the CDR3 is TGTGCCAGCAGCTCAGGCCTAGCGGGGTTTGGTGAGCAGTTCTTC. The full variable domain, rest sourced from reference TRBV7-2 and TRBJ2-1, is GAGVSQSPSNKVTEKGKDVELRCDPISGHTALYWYRQSLGQGLEFLIYFQGNSAPDKSGLPSDRFSAERTGGSVSTLTIQRTQQEDSAVYLCASSSGLAGFGEQFFGPGTRLTVL.

This clone appeared a few times. The rearrangement uses TRBV18 and TRBJ2-1; no clear D. Germline V gene lookup returns CDR1 KGHSH and CDR2 LQKENI. The CDR3 consists of 13 residues. V was pared by 5 bases and J by 11 bases, with 16 bases between. The CDR3 loop is CASSEFLGNKQFF. The CDR3, as DNA: TGTGCCAGCTCAGAATTCCTTGGGAATAAGCAGTTCTTC.

J is TRBJ2-1 and V is TRBV5-6; D is tentatively TRBD1 or TRBD2 (5 bases each). The CDR3 consists of 16 residues. The germline V gene encodes CDR1 SGHDT and CDR2 YYEEEE. Trimming pared 0 bases from V and 5 bases from J, leaving 15 bases between. The CDR3 region is CASSLEIGEFHNEQFF. The CDR3 bases are TGTGCCAGCAGCTTGGAGATAGGGGAGTTTCACAATGAGCAGTTCTTC.